These 12 T cell receptor beta chains were sequenced from one sample in a study of Ad26.COV2.S vaccination and SARS-CoV-2 variants. Described treatment: around 19 received Ad26.COV2.S at low or high dose, single or two shots; a few received placebo; per-sample allocation not given. Samples analyzed were those drawn on day 63 after the first vaccine or placebo injection. Profiling relied on immunoSEQ multiplex PCR, and the TCRdb table lists in-frame clones only, not all of them. The sample shows around 450,000 clones, 80% to 90% of them seen only once. The sample consisted of peripheral blood, taken in a trial of Ad26.COV2.S vaccine versus placebo. These receptors all stem from a person aged 18 to 59 who received the Ad26.COV2.S COVID-19 vaccine or a placebo.

Only a few counts were recorded for this clone. The chain carries TRBV6-5 and TRBJ2-7; D gene ambiguous. CDR1 MNHEY and CDR2 SVGAGI come from the germline V gene. The CDR3 has 10 residues. The V end lost 5 bases, the J end lost 4 bases, and 3 bases lay between the germline ends. CDR3 region: CASSRYEQYF. The CDR3, as DNA: TGTGCCAGCAGTCGTTACGAGCAGTACTTC.

The chain has TRBV6-2 or TRBV6-3 and TRBJ2-7; 9 nucleotides line up with TRBD2. The junction had 5 bases not matched to a gene; V was cut back by 5 bases and J by 3 bases. The CDR3 covers 14 residues. Germline V lookup: CDR1 MNHEY, CDR2 SVGEGT. This chain's CDR3 is CASSLAGRLYEQYV. The CDR3 coding sequence is TGTGCCAGCAGTCTAGCGGGGAGGCTCTACGAGCAGTACGTC.

The chain links TRBV9 to TRBJ2-1; 7 bases are a match to TRBD2. The CDR3 is 16 residues long. CDR1 SGDLS and CDR2 YYNGEE come from the germline V gene. J gave up 10 bases and V 0 bases, and 13 bases lay outside the gene matches. CDR3 residues: CASSVAPGGGYSEQFF. CDR3 bases: TGTGCCAGCAGCGTAGCCCCGGGAGGAGGTTATTCGGAGCAGTTCTTC.

This chain links TRBV15 with TRBJ2-2; D perhaps matches TRBD1 (5 bases). V lost 1 base, J lost 1 base, and 7 bases lay in between. Germline V gene lookup returns CDR1 LNHNV and CDR2 YYDKDF (reference sequence). This CDR3 is built from 15 residues. CDR3 sequence: CATSRVGENTGELFF. The CDR3 nucleotides are TGTGCCACCAGCAGAGTAGGGGAGAACACCGGGGAGCTGTTTTTT.

V usage is TRBV29-1 and J usage is TRBJ2-7; D is undetermined. V was pared by 6 bases and J by 3 bases, with 12 bases between. The CDR3 runs to 12 residues. Germline CDR1 SQVTM, CDR2 ANQGSEA. The CDR3 DNA is TGCAGCGTGACATTCTCGGGCTACGAGCAGTACTTC. It specifies CSVTFSGYEQYF.

V gene TRBV29-1 combines with J gene TRBJ2-5; tentative D call: TRBD1 (6 bases). The CDR3 spans 13 residues. The V gene's germline CDR1 is SQVTM and CDR2 ANQGSEA. V shed 8 bases and J shed 5 bases, with 18 bases lying between them. The CDR3 loop reads CSTPGQPGETQYF. In nucleotides, the CDR3 is TGCAGCACACCAGGACAGCCCGGTGAGACCCAGTACTTC.

This clone was counted a single time. This chain links TRBV5-1 with TRBJ2-2, with D possibly being TRBD2 (5 bases). This CDR3 has 14 amino acids. With 2 bases removed from V and 4 bases from J, the gap between germline ends came to 9 bases. Looked up from germline, CDR1 is SGHRS and CDR2 is YFSETQ. The chain's CDR3 is CASSFDAGTGELFF. DNA for the CDR3: TGCGCCAGCAGCTTCGATGCGGGCACCGGGGAGCTGTTTTTT. The whole variable domain, filled in from reference TRBV5-1 and TRBJ2-2, reads KAGVTQTPRYLIKTRGQQVTLSCSPISGHRSVSWYQQTPGQGLQFLFEYFSETQRNKGNFPGRFSGRQFSNSRSEMNVSTLELGDSALYLCASSFDAGTGELFFGEGSRLTVL.

This chain uses TRBV4-2 with TRBJ1-5; D gene uncertain. Deletions cut 0 bases from V and 2 bases from J, with 11 bases between. CDR3 length equals 16 residues. The germline gives CDR1 LGHNA, CDR2 YNFKEQ. CDR3 coding DNA: TGTGCCAGCAGCCAAGATGTGGGTTTAGGCAATCAGCCCCAGCATTTT. Its translation is CASSQDVGLGNQPQHF.

This sequence joins TRBV14 and TRBJ1-3; D unresolved. This CDR3 region has 13 residues. The germline V and J ends were trimmed by 3 bases and 8 bases, with 11 bases remaining between them. CDR1 is SGHDN, CDR2 FVKESK, per germline. The CDR3 loop reads CASSQHLVDTIYF. DNA for the CDR3: TGTGCCAGCAGCCAGCACCTTGTCGACACCATATATTTT.

This chain uses TRBV24-1 with TRBJ2-2; D is perhaps TRBD1 (6 bases). Germline V gene data show CDR1 as KGHDR and CDR2 as SFDVKD. This CDR3 has 18 residues. Deletions cut 7 bases from V and 6 bases from J, with 26 bases between. This chain's CDR3 is CATSYPPPGHSGSGELFF. The CDR3 DNA reads TGTGCCACCAGCTACCCCCCCCCGGGACACTCGGGGTCCGGGGAGCTGTTTTTT.

CDR3 loop: CASSYSGQENEKLFF. CDR3 nucleotide sequence: TGCGCCAGCAGCTACTCGGGACAGGAGAATGAAAAACTGTTTTTT. V and J are TRBV5-1 and TRBJ1-4; TRBD1 aligns across 8 bases. The J segment lost 5 bases and the V segment lost 3 bases, leaving 6 bases of the junction unmatched. Germline CDR1 and CDR2: SGHRS and YFSETQ. The CDR3 runs 15 residues.

The genes are TRBV19 and TRBJ1-4; no definite D call. V lost 4 bases to trimming and J lost 0 bases, with 9 bases between them. This CDR3 comprises 15 residues. The germline CDR1 and CDR2 sequences are LNHDA and SQIVND (reference sequence). CDR3 bases: TGTGCCAGTAGTACCCTAAGGGCAACTAATGAAAAACTGTTTTTT. Translated, it gives CASSTLRATNEKLFF.